These T cell receptor beta chains were read from a single sample in a study of control samples from healthy donors and cancer patients. Measured with immunoSEQ multiplex PCR; TCRdb has only the in-frame clones, and not every one. Among tens of thousands of clones listed, around 87% were seen once. The sample taken for sequencing was blood. Receptors originate from a woman between 50 and 59 years old in good health. The CDR3 runs from the conserved cysteine through the conserved F or W. The order of the fields is D gene, J gene, V gene, clone size, CDR3 protein, CDR3 DNA. The D gene is left open where the match is weak. Not every row has a clone size; where given, it reads once, few, many or a size class.

d_gene: .
j_gene: TRBJ2-2
v_gene: TRBV24-1
abundance: few
CDR3aa: CATSDFGPGNTGELFF
CDR3nt: .

d_gene: .
j_gene: TRBJ1-2
v_gene: TRBV10-3
abundance: once
CDR3aa: CAISVKEGGNGYTF
CDR3nt: TGTGCCATCAGTGTAAAAGAGGGGGGCAATGGCTACACCTTC

d_gene: TRBD2
j_gene: TRBJ2-1
v_gene: TRBV4-1
abundance: .
CDR3aa: CASSQARASGRAMKQFF
CDR3nt: TGCGCCAGCAGCCAAGCTCGGGCTAGCGGGAGGGCAATGAAGCAGTTCTTC

d_gene: TRBD1
j_gene: TRBJ1-4
v_gene: TRBV19
abundance: .
CDR3aa: CASSMAGGAPNEKLFF
CDR3nt: TGTGCCAGTAGTATGGCAGGGGGCGCCCCTAATGAAAAACTGTTTTTT

d_gene: .
j_gene: TRBJ1-2
v_gene: TRBV6-6
abundance: .
CDR3aa: CASSLRNYGYTF
CDR3nt: TGTGCCAGCAGTTTAAGAAACTATGGCTACACCTTC

d_gene: TRBD1
j_gene: TRBJ2-2
v_gene: TRBV6-4
abundance: .
CDR3aa: CASNLGTGSTGELFF
CDR3nt: TGTGCCAGCAATTTGGGGACAGGATCGACCGGGGAGCTGTTTTTT

d_gene: .
j_gene: TRBJ2-3
v_gene: TRBV6-4
abundance: .
CDR3aa: CASSEAPGRGMNTQYF
CDR3nt: TGTGCCAGCAGTGAAGCCCCGGGACGGGGCATGAATACGCAGTATTTT

d_gene: .
j_gene: TRBJ2-3
v_gene: TRBV6-5
abundance: .
CDR3aa: CASSLQGPDTQYF
CDR3nt: TGTGCCAGCAGTCTCCAGGGACCAGATACGCAGTATTTT

d_gene: .
j_gene: TRBJ2-3
v_gene: TRBV7-2
abundance: few
CDR3aa: CAILTDTQYF
CDR3nt: TGTGCCATCCTCACAGATACGCAGTATTTT

d_gene: .
j_gene: TRBJ2-5
v_gene: TRBV11-2
abundance: few
CDR3aa: CASSPLQETQYF
CDR3nt: TGTGCCAGCAGCCCGCTCCAAGAGACCCAGTACTTC

d_gene: .
j_gene: TRBJ1-2
v_gene: TRBV12-3/TRBV12-4
abundance: .
CDR3aa: CATSPQGYGYTF
CDR3nt: TGTGCCACCTCACCACAGGGCTATGGCTACACCTTC

d_gene: TRBD2
j_gene: TRBJ2-1
v_gene: TRBV4-3
abundance: .
CDR3aa: CASSQALAGGYEQFF
CDR3nt: TGCGCCAGCAGCCAGGCGCTAGCGGGAGGGTATGAGCAGTTCTTC

d_gene: TRBD1
j_gene: TRBJ2-5
v_gene: TRBV7-3
abundance: medium-sized
CDR3aa: CASSLTGAGETQYF
CDR3nt: TGTGCCAGCAGCCTAACAGGGGCGGGTGAGACCCAGTACTTC

d_gene: TRBD1
j_gene: TRBJ1-2
v_gene: TRBV4-3
abundance: .
CDR3aa: CASSHTRQGAFGYTF
CDR3nt: TGCGCCAGCAGCCATACCCGACAGGGGGCTTTTGGCTACACCTTC

d_gene: TRBD2
j_gene: TRBJ2-5
v_gene: TRBV4-2
abundance: .
CDR3aa: CASSQDLAGEQETQYF
CDR3nt: TGTGCCAGCAGCCAAGACCTAGCGGGAGAGCAAGAGACCCAGTACTTC

d_gene: TRBD1
j_gene: TRBJ1-5
v_gene: TRBV6-1
abundance: .
CDR3aa: CASSEGLGTGDQPQHF
CDR3nt: TGTGCCAGCAGTGAAGGTTTGGGGACAGGGGATCAGCCCCAGCATTTT

d_gene: TRBD1
j_gene: TRBJ2-7
v_gene: TRBV24-1
abundance: .
CDR3aa: CATNYNGYDRGHEQYF
CDR3nt: TGTGCCACCAACTACAACGGATACGACAGGGGCCACGAGCAGTACTTC

d_gene: .
j_gene: TRBJ1-2
v_gene: TRBV19
abundance: few
CDR3aa: CASSLTQGYVGYTF
CDR3nt: TGTGCCAGTAGTTTGACTCAGGGATATGTGGGCTACACCTTC

d_gene: .
j_gene: TRBJ2-1
v_gene: TRBV11-1
abundance: once
CDR3aa: CASSLGGWEQFF
CDR3nt: TGTGCCAGCAGCTTAGGGGGGTGGGAGCAGTTCTTC

d_gene: .
j_gene: TRBJ1-5
v_gene: TRBV11-2
abundance: .
CDR3aa: CASSSGGRGGQPQHF
CDR3nt: TGTGCCAGCAGCTCCGGGGGCAGGGGCGGTCAGCCCCAGCATTTT

d_gene: .
j_gene: TRBJ1-2
v_gene: TRBV6-2/TRBV6-3
abundance: .
CDR3aa: CASSYRQGSNYGYTF
CDR3nt: TGTGCCAGCAGTTACAGGCAGGGGAGTAACTATGGCTACACCTTC

d_gene: TRBD2
j_gene: TRBJ2-1
v_gene: TRBV4-3
abundance: once
CDR3aa: CASSFHSGAGGYNEQFF
CDR3nt: TGCGCCAGCAGCTTCCACTCGGGGGCGGGAGGGTACAATGAGCAGTTCTTC

d_gene: .
j_gene: TRBJ2-1
v_gene: TRBV6-2/TRBV6-3
abundance: .
CDR3aa: CASSYFVPGYNEQFF
CDR3nt: TGTGCCAGCAGTTACTTCGTACCCGGGTACAACGAGCAGTTCTTC

d_gene: .
j_gene: TRBJ2-1
v_gene: TRBV11-2
abundance: .
CDR3aa: CASSLGGLESLGQFF
CDR3nt: TGTGCCAGCAGCTTGGGGGGACTGGAGAGCTTAGGGCAGTTCTTC

d_gene: .
j_gene: TRBJ1-2
v_gene: TRBV5-6
abundance: .
CDR3aa: CASSQRRRNVNPGYTF
CDR3nt: TGTGCCAGCAGCCAGAGACGCAGAAACGTCAACCCTGGCTACACCTTC

d_gene: .
j_gene: TRBJ2-2
v_gene: TRBV11-2
abundance: .
CDR3aa: CASSLVGTVTGELFF
CDR3nt: TGTGCCAGCAGCTTAGTTGGGACCGTCACCGGGGAGCTGTTTTTT

d_gene: .
j_gene: TRBJ1-5
v_gene: TRBV12-2
abundance: .
CDR3aa: CASRSISSQPQHF
CDR3nt: TGTGCAAGTCGCTCGATATCGTCTCAGCCCCAGCATTTT

d_gene: .
j_gene: TRBJ1-1
v_gene: TRBV7-2
abundance: .
CDR3aa: CASSLEANTEAFF
CDR3nt: TGTGCCAGCAGCTTAGAAGCGAACACTGAAGCTTTCTTT

d_gene: .
j_gene: TRBJ1-6
v_gene: TRBV19
abundance: .
CDR3aa: CASSTGSRRNSPLHF
CDR3nt: TGTGCCAGTAGTACAGGGAGCCGTCGTAATTCACCCCTCCACTTT

d_gene: .
j_gene: TRBJ1-4
v_gene: TRBV7-9
abundance: .
CDR3aa: CASSSGQGREKLFF
CDR3nt: TGTGCCAGCAGCTCAGGCCAGGGCCGGGAAAAACTGTTTTTT

d_gene: .
j_gene: TRBJ2-7
v_gene: TRBV11-2
abundance: once
CDR3aa: CASSAEGAIYEQYF
CDR3nt: TGTGCCAGCAGCGCAGAGGGAGCCATTTACGAGCAGTACTTC

d_gene: .
j_gene: TRBJ1-2
v_gene: TRBV30
abundance: .
CDR3aa: CAWSPGRKGHGYTF
CDR3nt: TGTGCCTGGAGTCCCGGGCGGAAGGGCCATGGCTACACCTTC

d_gene: TRBD1
j_gene: TRBJ1-3
v_gene: TRBV7-2
abundance: once
CDR3aa: CASSTRTGSGNTIYF
CDR3nt: TGTGCCAGCAGCACCCGGACAGGATCTGGAAACACCATATATTTT

d_gene: .
j_gene: TRBJ1-2
v_gene: TRBV7-9
abundance: .
CDR3aa: CASSSRQGNYGYTF
CDR3nt: TGTGCCAGCAGCTCACGGCAGGGGAATTACGGCTACACCTTC

d_gene: TRBD1
j_gene: TRBJ1-1
v_gene: TRBV25-1
abundance: .
CDR3aa: CASQGAHGTEAFF
CDR3nt: TGTGCCAGCCAGGGGGCGCACGGCACTGAAGCTTTCTTT

d_gene: .
j_gene: TRBJ2-2
v_gene: TRBV10-1
abundance: .
CDR3aa: CASSFPRGWAGELFF
CDR3nt: TGCGCCAGCAGCTTCCCCCGGGGCTGGGCCGGGGAGCTGTTTTTT

d_gene: .
j_gene: TRBJ1-2
v_gene: TRBV5-1
abundance: .
CDR3aa: CASSLESGSYYGYTF
CDR3nt: TGCGCCAGCAGCTTGGAGTCAGGGTCCTACTATGGCTACACCTTC

d_gene: .
j_gene: TRBJ1-6
v_gene: TRBV19
abundance: .
CDR3aa: CASALKAYNSPLHF
CDR3nt: TGTGCCAGCGCGTTGAAAGCTTATAATTCACCCCTCCACTTT

d_gene: .
j_gene: TRBJ2-7
v_gene: TRBV23-1
abundance: .
CDR3aa: CASSQTSRDSYYEQYF
CDR3nt: TGCGCCAGCAGTCAAACCTCTCGGGACTCCTACTACGAGCAGTACTTC

d_gene: TRBD2
j_gene: TRBJ2-2
v_gene: TRBV2
abundance: few
CDR3aa: CASKAGGPGELFF
CDR3nt: TGTGCCAGCAAGGCGGGGGGGCCCGGGGAGCTGTTTTTT

d_gene: .
j_gene: TRBJ2-7
v_gene: TRBV12-3/TRBV12-4
abundance: .
CDR3aa: CASSPTAFYEQYF
CDR3nt: TGTGCCAGCAGTCCCACGGCTTTTTACGAGCAGTACTTC

d_gene: .
j_gene: TRBJ1-6
v_gene: TRBV5-6
abundance: .
CDR3aa: CASSLEQRGNSPLHF
CDR3nt: TGTGCCAGCAGCTTGGAACAGAGAGGTAATTCACCCCTCCACTTT

d_gene: TRBD1
j_gene: TRBJ1-3
v_gene: TRBV6-6
abundance: .
CDR3aa: CASSRRAGTGISGNTIYF
CDR3nt: TGTGCCAGCAGTCGACGGGCCGGGACAGGGATCTCTGGAAACACCATATATTTT

d_gene: .
j_gene: TRBJ2-3
v_gene: TRBV11-2
abundance: .
CDR3aa: CASSLTGQSTDTQYF
CDR3nt: TGTGCCAGCAGCTTGACAGGACAGAGCACAGATACGCAGTATTTT